Listed below are T cell receptor beta chains from one sample, sequenced in a study of cytomegalovirus exposure and HLA in healthy donors. The table came from immunoSEQ multiplex PCR; TCRdb's copy has only in-frame clones and leaves some out. The sample yields about 170,000 clones, around 68% seen once. The sample was PBMCs. These receptor sequences come from a man aged 35 to 55 in good health and CMV-seronegative. Both conserved end residues are part of each CDR3. The D gene is left open where the match is weak. Expanded clones get a size class; other rows say once, few or many, or leave the size out.

j_call | clone_size | d_call | cdr3_length | v_call | cdr3_nt | cdr3_aa
TRBJ2-2 | NA | TRBD1 | 17 | TRBV28 | TGTGCCAGCAGTTTATGGAGTCTGGACAGGGGGCCCGGGGAGCTGTTTTTT | CASSLWSLDRGPGELFF
TRBJ2-3 | NA | NA | 15 | TRBV19 | TGTGCCAGTAGTATAAGAAACAGGGAGACAGATACGCAGTATTTT | CASSIRNRETDTQYF
TRBJ2-3 | NA | NA | 16 | TRBV5-1 | TGCGCCAGCAGCCCCCGTCAGGGTAGTGGCACAGATACGCAGTATTTT | CASSPRQGSGTDTQYF
TRBJ1-4 | once | NA | 14 | TRBV7-9 | TGTGCCAGCAGCTTAGGCCAGGGGAACGAAAAACTGTTTTTT | CASSLGQGNEKLFF
TRBJ2-5 | NA | TRBD2 | 14 | TRBV7-6 | TGTGCCAGCAGCGAAAGGACTAGCGGTGAGACCCAGTACTTC | CASSERTSGETQYF
TRBJ2-2 | NA | TRBD1 | 14 | TRBV19 | TGTGCCAGTAGCCGGACAGGGAGCCTCGGGGAGCTGTTTTTT | CASSRTGSLGELFF
TRBJ2-1 | once | TRBD1 | 15 | TRBV28 | TGTGCCAGCAGTGCCTTGGGACAGGTTTACAATGAGCAGTTCTTC | CASSALGQVYNEQFF
TRBJ2-7 | NA | NA | 13 | TRBV28 | TGTGCCACCTTCGGCAGGCGCGCCTACGAGCAGTACTTC | CATFGRRAYEQYF
TRBJ1-6 | NA | TRBD1 | 16 | TRBV7-8 | TGTGCCAGCAGCCACGGAGAGGGGGCTCATGATTCACCCCTCCACTTT | CASSHGEGAHDSPLHF
TRBJ2-2 | NA | NA | 17 | TRBV28 | NA | CASSSSAGGADTGELFF